A selection of T cell receptor beta chains follows, all from one sample in a study of T cell repertoires in cytomegalovirus infection. TCRdb re-analysed the reads in MiXCR, keeping a single row per CDR3 protein. The sample records 100,000 to 150,000 distinct CDR3 sequences, about 24% being singletons. Their target antigens are unknown. The material sequenced was PBMCs, sequenced either directly or after in vitro stimulation (not recorded which). The receptors were gathered from a human donor in good health (CMV status not recorded). Some clones in this sample may be carry-over from other donors' samples. Both conserved end residues are part of each CDR3. Each record gives: clone size, CDR3 length, D gene, V gene, J gene, CDR3 DNA, CDR3 protein. A D gene is named only where the DNA matches it firmly. Clone size appears in some rows only: once, few, many, or a class for an expanded clone.

few	16	TRBD1	TRBV9	TRBJ2-5	TGTGCCAGCAGCGCCGGGACAGCTTTGTACCAAGAGACCCAGTACTTC	CASSAGTALYQETQYF
few	16	TRBD2	TRBV6-2/TRBV6-3	TRBJ2-7	TGTGCCAGCAGCCTCCCCAGACTAGCGGGATACTACGAGCAGTACTTC	CASSLPRLAGYYEQYF
-	16	TRBD1	TRBV14	TRBJ2-5	TGTGCCAGCAGCCGGGACAGGAGATTTGGCATAGAGACCCAGTACTTC	CASSRDRRFGIETQYF
-	15	TRBD1	TRBV11-1	TRBJ2-1	TGTGCCAGCAGCGCCGGACAGGGGTGGGACAATGAGCAGTTCTTC	CASSAGQGWDNEQFF
few	16	TRBD1	TRBV18	TRBJ2-3	TGTGCCAGCTCACCACGGGCAGGGGGAGACACAGATACGCAGTATTTT	CASSPRAGGDTDTQYF
few	17	-	TRBV28	TRBJ2-1	TGTGCCAGCAGTTTAGACCCCAAAGCGGGCTCCTACAATGAGCAGTTCTTC	CASSLDPKAGSYNEQFF
-	15	-	TRBV12-3/TRBV12-4	TRBJ1-4	TGTGCCAGCAGTCCCCCCCGAGGGGGGAATGAAAAACTGTTTTTT	CASSPPRGGNEKLFF
few	16	-	TRBV7-8	TRBJ2-6	TGTGCCAGCAGCTTAGTCGGGGCTTCTGGGGCCAACGTCCTGACTTTC	CASSLVGASGANVLTF
few	14	-	TRBV7-9	TRBJ1-3	TGTGCCAGCAGCTTATCCAGCTCTGGAAACACCATATATTTT	CASSLSSSGNTIYF
-	11	-	TRBV5-6	TRBJ1-2	TGTGCCAGCAGCTTGTTGGCGAAGGTTCGCTTC	CASSLLAKVRF
few	16	TRBD2	TRBV4-3	TRBJ2-2	TGCGCCAGCAGCCATGGATCGGGACTACACACCGGGGAGCTGTTTTTT	CASSHGSGLHTGELFF